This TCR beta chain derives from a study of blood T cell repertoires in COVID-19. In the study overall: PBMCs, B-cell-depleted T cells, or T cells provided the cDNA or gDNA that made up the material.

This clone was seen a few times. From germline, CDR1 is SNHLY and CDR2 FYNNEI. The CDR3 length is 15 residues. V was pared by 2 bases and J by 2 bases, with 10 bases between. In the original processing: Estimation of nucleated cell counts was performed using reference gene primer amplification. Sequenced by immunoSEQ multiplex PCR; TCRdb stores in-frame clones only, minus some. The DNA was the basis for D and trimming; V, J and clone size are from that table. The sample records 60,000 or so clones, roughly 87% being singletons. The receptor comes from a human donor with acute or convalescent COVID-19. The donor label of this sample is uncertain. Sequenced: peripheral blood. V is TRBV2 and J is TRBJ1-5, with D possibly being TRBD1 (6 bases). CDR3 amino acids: CASSELSGGNQPQHF. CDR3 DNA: TGTGCCAGCAGTGAATTGTCAGGGGGCAATCAGCCCCAGCATTTT. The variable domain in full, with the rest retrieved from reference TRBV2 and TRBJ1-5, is EPEVTQTPSHQVTQMGQEVILRCVPISNHLYFYWYRQILGQKVEFLVSFYNNEISEKSEIFDDQFSVERPDGSNFTLKIRSTKLEDSAMYFCASSELSGGNQPQHFGDGTRLSIL.